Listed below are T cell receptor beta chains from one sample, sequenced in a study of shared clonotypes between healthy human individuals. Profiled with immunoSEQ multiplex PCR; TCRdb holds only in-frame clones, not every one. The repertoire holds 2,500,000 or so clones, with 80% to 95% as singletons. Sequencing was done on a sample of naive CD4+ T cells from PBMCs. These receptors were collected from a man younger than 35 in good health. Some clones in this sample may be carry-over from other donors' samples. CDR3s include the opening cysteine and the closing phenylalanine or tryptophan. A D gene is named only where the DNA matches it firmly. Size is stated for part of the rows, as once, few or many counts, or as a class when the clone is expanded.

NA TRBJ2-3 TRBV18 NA TGTGCCAGCTCACCAGACTTCCCAGATACGCAGTATTTT CASSPDFPDTQYF
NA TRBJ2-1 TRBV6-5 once TGTGCCAGCAGTTACTCGACTCAACAGTTCTTC CASSYSTQQFF
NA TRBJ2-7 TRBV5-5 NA TGTGCCAGCACCTCGGTGGGGGGCTCCTACGAGCAGTACTTC CASTSVGGSYEQYF
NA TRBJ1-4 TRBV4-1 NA TGCGCCAGCAGCCAAGCGTTCAGTAGGCGGGATGAAAAACTGTTTTTT CASSQAFSRRDEKLFF
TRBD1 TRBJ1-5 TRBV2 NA TGTGCCAGCAGTTGGGACAGGGGCAAGAGCAATCAGCCCCAGCATTTT CASSWDRGKSNQPQHF
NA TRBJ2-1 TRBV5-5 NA TGTGCCAGCAGCTTGGTGCACTCGCGAAACAATGAGCAGTTCTTC CASSLVHSRNNEQFF
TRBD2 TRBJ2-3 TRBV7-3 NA TGTGCCAGCAGCATAACTAGCGGATTCACAGATACGCAGTATTTT CASSITSGFTDTQYF
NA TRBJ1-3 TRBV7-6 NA TGTGCCAGCAGCTCCACTACAGGGAACTCTGGAAACACCATATATTTT CASSSTTGNSGNTIYF
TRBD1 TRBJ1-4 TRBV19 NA TGTGCCAGTAGCCGACAGGGTACGAATGAAAAACTGTTTTTT CASSRQGTNEKLFF
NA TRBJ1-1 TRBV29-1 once TGCAGCTTCAGGTTCCCGAACACTGAAGCTTTCTTT CSFRFPNTEAFF
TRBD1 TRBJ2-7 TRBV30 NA TGTGCCTGGAGACCGCTGGGACAGGGGATAGTTTACGAGCAGTACTTC CAWRPLGQGIVYEQYF
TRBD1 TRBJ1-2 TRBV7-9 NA TGTGCCAGCAGCCCGACAGGGTGGAGCGGCTACACCTTC CASSPTGWSGYTF
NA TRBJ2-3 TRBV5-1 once TGCGCCAGCAGCTCATCCGGGGATACGCAGTATTTT CASSSSGDTQYF
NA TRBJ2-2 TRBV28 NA TGTGCCAGCAGTCCCCCGGGGACAAAGAACACCGGGGAGCTGTTTTTT CASSPPGTKNTGELFF
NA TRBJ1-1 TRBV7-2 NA TGTGCCAGCAGCTTAGCGCAAGTCGGAGAAGCTTTCTTT CASSLAQVGEAFF
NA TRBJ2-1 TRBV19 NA TGTGCCAGTAGTCCCAGGGAATATGAGCAGTTCTTC CASSPREYEQFF
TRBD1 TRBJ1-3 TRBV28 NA TGTGCCAGCAGCTACGGGACAGCTGGAAACACCATATATTTT CASSYGTAGNTIYF
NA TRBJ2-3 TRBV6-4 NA TGTGCCAGCAGTGACTCGGGCGGAGTCACAGATACGCAGTATTTT CASSDSGGVTDTQYF
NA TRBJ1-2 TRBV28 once TGTGTCGTGGGTGGCCCGAACTATGGCTACACCTTC CVVGGPNYGYTF
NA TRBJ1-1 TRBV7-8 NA TGTGCCAGCAGCTTAGCGCGGGTACCGAACACTGAAGCTTTCTTT CASSLARVPNTEAFF
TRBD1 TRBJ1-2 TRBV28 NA TGTGCCAGCAGTTTAATGGGGACAGACGGCTACACCTTC CASSLMGTDGYTF
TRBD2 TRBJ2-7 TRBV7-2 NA TGTGCCAGCAGCTTGGGGGGAGGGGACGAGCAGTACTTC CASSLGGGDEQYF
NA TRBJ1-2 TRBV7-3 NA TGTGCCAGCAGCTTAAGCGGAGGTGGCTATGGCTACACCTTC CASSLSGGGYGYTF
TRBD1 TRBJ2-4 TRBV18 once TGTGCCAGCTCACCCGAATTCAACGGACAGGAAAACATTCAGTACTTC CASSPEFNGQENIQYF
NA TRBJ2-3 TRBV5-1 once TGCGCCAGCAGCTTGGGGGTAGCACCCGGCACAGATACGCAGTATTTT CASSLGVAPGTDTQYF
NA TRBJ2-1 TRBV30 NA TGTGCCTGGAGTGTACCGTCCGGGTCTTCTAGCAATGAGCAGTTCTTC CAWSVPSGSSSNEQFF
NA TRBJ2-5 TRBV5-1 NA TGCGCCAGCAGCTGGGGTGGTAGCGTCAGGGAGACCCAGTACTTC CASSWGGSVRETQYF
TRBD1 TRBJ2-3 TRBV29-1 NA TGCAGCGTTGAAACAGGGGGCGTCGCAGATACGCAGTATTTT CSVETGGVADTQYF
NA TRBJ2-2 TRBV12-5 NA TGTGCTAGTGGTTGGATGGTAAATTGGGGGGCGGAGACCGGGGAGCTGTTTTTT CASGWMVNWGAETGELFF
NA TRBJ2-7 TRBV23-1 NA TGCGCCAGCAGCCCCCCCGACCCACCAAGGGCCTACGAGCAGTACTTC CASSPPDPPRAYEQYF
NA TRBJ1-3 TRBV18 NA TGTGCCAGCTCACCCACCTCGGCCGCCCACAGCAGCTCTGGAAACACCATATATTTT CASSPTSAAHSSSGNTIYF
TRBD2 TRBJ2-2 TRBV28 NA TGTGCCAGCAACCGGGGGGGCTCTGCAGACACCGGGGAGCTGTTTTTT CASNRGGSADTGELFF
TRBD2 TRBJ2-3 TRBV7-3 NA TGTGCCAGCAGCCCAATCCCGACTAGCGGGAGTCCAGATACGCAGTATTTT CASSPIPTSGSPDTQYF
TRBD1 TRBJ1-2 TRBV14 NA TGTGCCAGCAGCCCTACCTATACAGGGGTCTTGGGCTACACCTTC CASSPTYTGVLGYTF
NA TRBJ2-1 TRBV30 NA TGTGCCTGGAGCCGAGCGGACGGGTGGAATGAGCAGTTCTTC CAWSRADGWNEQFF
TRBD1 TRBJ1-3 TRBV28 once TGTGCCAGCAGTTTATTTTGGACAGGGGGCACGGACACCATATATTTT CASSLFWTGGTDTIYF
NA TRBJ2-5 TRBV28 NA TGTGCCAGCAGTCTTGGCCCACCCCAAGAGACCCAGTACTTC CASSLGPPQETQYF
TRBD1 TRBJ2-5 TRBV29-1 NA TGCAGCGTGGCCGGGACAGGGGGTCTCCAAGAGACCCAGTACTTC CSVAGTGGLQETQYF
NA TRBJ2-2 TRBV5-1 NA TGCGCCAGCAGACTAGCTGTAGCCGGGGAGCTGTTTTTT CASRLAVAGELFF
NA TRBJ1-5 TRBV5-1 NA TGCGCCAGCAGCTTGCAGGAAAGGGGGCCCCAGCATTTT CASSLQERGPQHF
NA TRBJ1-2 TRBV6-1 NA TGTGCCAGCAGTGAAGCAGGGGTTAACTATGGCTACACCTTC CASSEAGVNYGYTF
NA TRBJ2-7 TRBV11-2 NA TGTGCCAGCAGCTTAGGAAGGGCAGGCACCTACGAGCAGTACTTC CASSLGRAGTYEQYF
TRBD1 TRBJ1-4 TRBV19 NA TGTGCCAGTAGTATAGATGAACAGGGGGCGTATGAAAAACTGTTTTTT CASSIDEQGAYEKLFF